Below are 30 T cell receptor beta chains sequenced from a single sample in a study of blood T cell repertoires in COVID-19. Measured with immunoSEQ multiplex PCR; TCRdb has only the in-frame clones, and not every one. The table has 150,000 to 200,000 clones, 70% to 80% seen once; the top ten hold approximately 15%. Sequences were obtained from PBMCs or T cells enriched from blood (not recorded which). Receptor source: a man in his sixties who had been exposed to COVID-19.

This clone was seen a handful of times. The chain recombines TRBV30 with TRBJ1-5; unclear D gene. Trimming took off 5 bases at V and 4 bases at J, with 21 bases between the two ends. The CDR3 has 16 residues. Germline assignment: CDR1 GTSNPN and CDR2 SVGIG (reference sequence). CDR3 bases: TGTGCCTGGTCTAGGGATGGAGGCACCCCGAATCAGCCCCAGCATTTT. Translated: CAWSRDGGTPNQPQHF.

The V gene is TRBV11-1, the J gene TRBJ1-6; unclear D gene. Trimming pared 1 base from V and 6 bases from J, leaving 10 bases between. From germline, CDR1 is SGHAT and CDR2 FQDESV (reference sequence). The CDR3 totals 15 residues. CDR3 region: CASSLEAAANSPLHF. The DNA of the CDR3 is TGTGCCAGCAGCTTAGAGGCGGCAGCTAATTCACCCCTCCACTTT.

This rearrangement joins TRBV5-6 to TRBJ2-2; weak D call: TRBD1 (5 bases). There are 15 residues in the CDR3. V gave up 2 bases and J gave up 1 base, with 9 bases separating them. Germline assignment: CDR1 SGHDT and CDR2 YYEEEE. DNA of the CDR3: TGTGCCAGCAGCTTAATAACAGGGAACACCGGGGAGCTGTTTTTT. This encodes CASSLITGNTGELFF.

This clone has a single count. The germline gene is not matched at one end of the junction; a read error may be the cause. CDR3 coding DNA: TGTGCCAGCAGGGGGACAGGCAACCAGCCCCAGCATTTT. Residues: CASRGTGNQPQHF. V gene TRBV12-3 or TRBV12-4 combines with J gene TRBJ1-5; 8 nucleotides match TRBD1. This CDR3 has 13 residues.

This clone was seen more than once but under ten times. The V call is TRBV6-5, the J call TRBJ1-1; D unresolved. Per the germline V gene, CDR1 is MNHEY and CDR2 is SVGAGI. CDR3 length: 13 residues. V lost 2 bases and J 5 bases, leaving 9 bases between the germline ends. This CDR3 is CASSYLERTEAFF. CDR3 DNA sequence: TGTGCCAGCAGTTACCTGGAGAGGACTGAAGCTTTCTTT.

The chain recombines TRBV19 with TRBJ1-5; tentatively, D is TRBD1 (6 bases). Trimming cost V 10 bases and J 4 bases, with 14 bases left between them. The CDR3 sequence is 13 residues long. Germline values: CDR1 LNHDA, CDR2 SQIVND (reference sequence). The CDR3 sequence: CATEGDPNQPQHF. The DNA of the CDR3 is TGTGCCACCGAGGGGGACCCGAATCAGCCCCAGCATTTT.

This chain uses TRBV7-2 with TRBJ2-2, with D tentatively TRBD1 (7 bases). CDR1 SGHTA and CDR2 FQGNSA come from the germline V gene. This CDR3 is 16 amino acids long. V was clipped by 2 bases and J by 7 bases, with 17 bases between them. The CDR3 DNA is TGTGCCAGCAGCTTACGCGGAGGGGGCGTTGACGGGGAGCTGTTTTTT. Translated, it gives CASSLRGGGVDGELFF.

This clone was detected only a few times. J is TRBJ2-7 and V is TRBV7-9; maybe TRBD2 (5 bases). This CDR3 comprises 13 residues. Trimming removed 4 bases from V and 1 base from J, with 8 bases in between. The V gene's germline CDR1 is SEHNR and CDR2 FQNEAQ (reference sequence). The CDR3, as DNA: TGTGCCAGCAGCTCGGACTTGTCCTACGAGCAGTACTTC. The encoded protein is CASSSDLSYEQYF. The complete variable domain, with remaining parts taken from reference TRBV7-9 and TRBJ2-7, reads DTGVSQNPRHKITKRGQNVTFRCDPISEHNRLYWYRQTLGQGPEFLTYFQNEAQLEKSRLLSDRFSAERPKGSFSTLEIQRTEQGDSAMYLCASSSDLSYEQYFGPGTRLTVT.

The chain joins TRBV6-5 to TRBJ2-3; 7 positions agree with TRBD2. The germline V gene has CDR1 MNHEY and CDR2 SVGAGI. V lost 2 bases and J lost 7; bases outside the gene matches: 6. The CDR3 consists of 14 residues. This CDR3 is CASSYGSGTYTQYF. The CDR3 DNA reads TGTGCCAGCAGTTACGGGAGCGGGACTTATACGCAGTATTTT.

The genes are TRBV5-6 and TRBJ2-7; 9 bases align to TRBD2. The V gene's germline CDR1 is SGHDT and CDR2 YYEEEE. The CDR3 is 13 residues long. J was trimmed by 5 bases and V by 2 bases; bases with no gene match: 2. CDR3: CASSLAGGDEQYF. CDR3 bases: TGTGCCAGCAGCTTAGCGGGAGGTGACGAGCAGTACTTC. The full variable domain, completed using reference TRBV5-6 and TRBJ2-7, is DAGVTQSPTHLIKTRGQQVTLRCSPKSGHDTVSWYQQALGQGPQFIFQYYEEEERQRGNFPDRFSGHQFPNYSSELNVNALLLGDSALYLCASSLAGGDEQYFGPGTRLTVT.

The chain carries TRBV9 and TRBJ1-5; 9 bases align to TRBD1. Germline CDR1 reads SGDLS; CDR2 reads YYNGEE. The trim removed 4 bases at V and 4 bases at J, leaving 6 bases unmatched. The CDR3 contains 15 residues. CDR3 sequence: CASSPGTGRNQPQHF. In DNA form, the CDR3 reads TGTGCCAGCAGCCCGGGGACAGGGCGAAATCAGCCCCAGCATTTT.

V usage is TRBV3-1 (or the pseudogene TRBV3-2) and J usage is TRBJ1-2; no reliable D call. The V end lost 1 base, the J end lost 1 base, and 13 bases lay between the germline ends. Germline V gives CDR1 LGHDT, CDR2 YNNKEL (reference sequence). CDR3 length equals 16 residues. CDR3 amino acids: CASSQVGEDYNYGYTF. The CDR3 coding sequence is TGTGCCAGCAGCCAAGTTGGGGAGGACTATAACTATGGCTACACCTTC.

This clone was picked up a small number of times. Written as DNA, the CDR3 is TGCGCCAGCAGCCCCGAGGGTATCGGGGAGCTGTTTTTT. Amino acids: CASSPEGIGELFF. This sequence joins TRBV4-1 and TRBJ2-2; D might be TRBD2 (5 bases). V dropped 4 bases and J dropped 7 bases, with 10 bases sitting between them. The V gene's germline CDR1 is MGHRA and CDR2 YSYEKL. CDR3 length: 13 residues.

The chain carries TRBV7-2 and TRBJ2-7; D might be TRBD1 (5 bases). V lost 3 bases and J 5 bases, leaving 11 bases between the germline ends. Germline V gene sequence: CDR1 SGHTA, CDR2 FQGNSA. This CDR3 has 13 amino acids. CDR3 in amino acids: CASSFGQGNEQYF. As DNA, the CDR3 is TGTGCCAGCAGCTTCGGGCAGGGTAACGAGCAGTACTTC.

This clone was observed a single time. V usage is TRBV11-1 and J usage is TRBJ2-7; 9 nucleotides agree with TRBD1. The V gene end was trimmed by 5 bases and the J gene end by 4 bases; junction bases not matched to a gene: 9. This CDR3 spans 15 amino acids. CDR1 is SGHAT, CDR2 FQDESV, per germline (reference sequence). The CDR3 reads CASSQLQGAAYEQYF. The CDR3 nucleotides are TGTGCCAGCAGCCAACTACAGGGGGCAGCTTACGAGCAGTACTTC.

This chain joins TRBV2 and TRBJ1-1; possible D gene TRBD1, 5 bases. The CDR3 extends over 12 amino acids. V dropped 4 bases and J dropped 6 bases, with 9 bases sitting between them. Per the germline V gene, CDR1 is SNHLY and CDR2 is FYNNEI. CDR3 nucleotides: TGTGCCAGCAGTGCAGGGCCCCCTGAAGCTTTCTTT. It specifies CASSAGPPEAFF. The full variable domain, completed using reference TRBV2 and TRBJ1-1, is EPEVTQTPSHQVTQMGQEVILRCVPISNHLYFYWYRQILGQKVEFLVSFYNNEISEKSEIFDDQFSVERPDGSNFTLKIRSTKLEDSAMYFCASSAGPPEAFFGQGTRLTVV.

This chain links TRBV6-5 with TRBJ2-5; 11 bases line up with TRBD1. The CDR3 contains 14 residues. V lost 5 bases, J lost 4 bases, and 3 bases stayed unmatched. CDR1 MNHEY and CDR2 SVGAGI come from the germline V gene. The CDR3 coding sequence is TGTGCCAGCAGTCGGACAGGGGGCTTAGAGACCCAGTACTTC. Amino acid sequence: CASSRTGGLETQYF.

V gene TRBV7-3 combines with J gene TRBJ2-1; D is ambiguous. The V end was cut by 4 bases, the J end by 7 bases, with 11 bases between. The germline CDR1 and CDR2 sequences are SGHTA and FQGTGA. There are 13 residues in the CDR3. The CDR3 loop is CASSSAVGNEQFF. DNA of the CDR3: TGTGCCAGCAGCTCTGCGGTTGGAAATGAGCAGTTCTTC.

The V and J genes are TRBV2 and TRBJ2-1, with no clear D. V shed 2 bases and J shed 7 bases, with 18 bases lying between them. The CDR3 length is 16 residues. Germline CDR1 is SNHLY and CDR2 is FYNNEI. The CDR3 nucleotides read TGTGCCAGCAGTGAAACTTTGAGCGCTTCTGGAAATGAGCAGTTCTTC. It codes for CASSETLSASGNEQFF.

The gene calls are TRBV19 and TRBJ1-5; no definite D call. CDR3 length: 15 amino acids. Deletions cut 4 bases from V and 2 bases from J, with 12 bases between. Germline CDR1 and CDR2: LNHDA and SQIVND (reference sequence). The chain's CDR3 is CASSTPHGGNQPQHF. The CDR3 DNA is TGTGCCAGTAGTACACCCCACGGAGGCAATCAGCCCCAGCATTTT.

The chain combines TRBV7-8 with TRBJ2-6; 11 nucleotides agree with TRBD1. The germline gives CDR1 SGHVS, CDR2 FQNEAQ. The junction had 8 bases not matched to a gene; V was cut back by 6 bases and J by 1 base. The CDR3 has 18 residues. This CDR3 reads CASSEIGTGGSGANVLTF. In DNA form, the CDR3 reads TGTGCCAGCAGTGAGATCGGGACAGGGGGTTCTGGGGCCAACGTCCTGACTTTC. The full variable domain, in which reference TRBV7-8 and TRBJ2-6 provide the parts outside the CDR3, is GAGVSQSPRYKVAKRGQDVALRCDPISGHVSLFWYQQALGQGPEFLTYFQNEAQLDKSGLPSDRFFAERPEGSVSTLKIQRTQQEDSAVYLCASSEIGTGGSGANVLTFGAGSRLTVL.

The J gene is TRBJ2-1, the V gene TRBV19, with 9 bases identical to TRBD1. The germline gives CDR1 LNHDA, CDR2 SQIVND (reference sequence). The CDR3 runs 16 residues. The junction had 7 bases not matched to a gene; V was cut back by 3 bases and J by 4 bases. The CDR3 spells CASSMAGTGMYNEQFF. The CDR3 nucleotides are TGTGCCAGTAGTATGGCCGGGACAGGGATGTACAATGAGCAGTTCTTC. Full variable domain (missing parts from reference TRBV19 and TRBJ2-1): DGGITQSPKYLFRKEGQNVTLSCEQNLNHDAMYWYRQDPGQGLRLIYYSQIVNDFQKGDIAEGYSVSREKKESFPLTVTSAQKNPTAFYLCASSMAGTGMYNEQFFGPGTRLTVL.

To note about this clone: This sample also contains other DNA sequences that code for the same CDR3. The chain recombines TRBV27 with TRBJ1-5; D is ambiguous. The CDR3 has 15 residues. Germline CDR1 reads MNHEY; CDR2 reads SMNVEV (reference sequence). Trimming cost V 0 bases and J 0 bases, with 6 bases left between them. CDR3 DNA sequence: TGTGCCAGCAGTTTATCGAGTTATAGCAATCAGCCCCAGCATTTT. It is translated as CASSLSSYSNQPQHF.

The V and J genes are TRBV30 and TRBJ2-3, with 9 bases fitting TRBD2. The J segment lost 2 bases and the V segment lost 2 bases, leaving 11 bases of the junction unmatched. Germline CDR1 is GTSNPN and CDR2 is SVGIG (reference sequence). CDR3 length equals 17 residues. The CDR3: CAWSSLAGKVDTDTQYF. In nucleotides, the CDR3 is TGTGCCTGGAGTTCCCTAGCGGGGAAGGTAGACACAGATACGCAGTATTTT.

This sequence joins TRBV7-2 and TRBJ2-1; weak D call: TRBD2 (5 bases). Germline CDR1 and CDR2: SGHTA and FQGNSA. This CDR3 contains 14 residues. Trimming took 1 base from V and 5 from J, leaving 9 bases between them. The CDR3 coding sequence is TGTGCCAGCAGCTTAGTGTGGGGAGACAATGAGCAGTTCTTC. This codes for CASSLVWGDNEQFF.

This clone appeared a few times. This rearrangement joins TRBV4-3 to TRBJ2-7; 8 positions match TRBD2. V shed 1 base, J shed 5 bases, and the junction held 10 bases outside the gene matches. The CDR3 has 16 residues. Germline assignment: CDR1 LGHNA and CDR2 YSLEER. The CDR3 region has the DNA TGCGCCAGCAGCCAAGGGATCACGGGAGGGCCAAACGAGCAGTACTTC. Translated: CASSQGITGGPNEQYF.

The chain recombines TRBV5-1 with TRBJ2-7; 8 bases are a match to TRBD1. Trimming took 4 bases from V and 5 from J; bases not matched to a gene: 11. CDR3 length: 15 amino acids. The germline V gene encodes CDR1 SGHRS and CDR2 YFSETQ. The CDR3 protein is CASSSLGQGLDEQYF. The CDR3 region has the DNA TGCGCCAGCAGCAGCTTAGGACAGGGTTTGGACGAGCAGTACTTC. Complete variable domain (other parts from reference TRBV5-1 and TRBJ2-7): KAGVTQTPRYLIKTRGQQVTLSCSPISGHRSVSWYQQTPGQGLQFLFEYFSETQRNKGNFPGRFSGRQFSNSRSEMNVSTLELGDSALYLCASSSLGQGLDEQYFGPGTRLTVT.

This rearrangement joins TRBV4-2 to TRBJ2-3; TRBD2 agrees at 11 bases. Germline V gene sequence: CDR1 LGHNA, CDR2 YNFKEQ. This CDR3 has 12 amino acids. J was trimmed by 14 bases and V by 4 bases; bases with no gene match: 5. This CDR3 is CASSPGTSGPYF. The CDR3 nucleotides are TGTGCCAGCAGCCCCGGGACTAGCGGCCCGTATTTT.

The J gene is TRBJ2-2, the V gene TRBV5-5, with 10 bases that match TRBD2. The ends lost 4 bases at V and 1 base at J; junction bases unmatched: 7. Looked up from germline, CDR1 is SGHKS and CDR2 is YYEKEE (reference sequence). CDR3 length: 17 residues. The CDR3 region has the DNA TGTGCCAGCAGCCCGGGGACTAGCGCGCTGAACACCGGGGAGCTGTTTTTT. Protein: CASSPGTSALNTGELFF.

The gene calls are TRBV6-2 or TRBV6-3 and TRBJ2-1; TRBD2 agrees at 8 bases. CDR1 and CDR2 from the germline V gene are MNHEY and SVGEGT. This CDR3 spans 15 amino acids. J was trimmed by 4 bases and V by 5 bases; bases with no gene match: 7. For the CDR3, the DNA is TGTGCCAGCAGTCTTAGCGGGATATTGTACAATGAGCAGTTCTTC. Protein: CASSLSGILYNEQFF.